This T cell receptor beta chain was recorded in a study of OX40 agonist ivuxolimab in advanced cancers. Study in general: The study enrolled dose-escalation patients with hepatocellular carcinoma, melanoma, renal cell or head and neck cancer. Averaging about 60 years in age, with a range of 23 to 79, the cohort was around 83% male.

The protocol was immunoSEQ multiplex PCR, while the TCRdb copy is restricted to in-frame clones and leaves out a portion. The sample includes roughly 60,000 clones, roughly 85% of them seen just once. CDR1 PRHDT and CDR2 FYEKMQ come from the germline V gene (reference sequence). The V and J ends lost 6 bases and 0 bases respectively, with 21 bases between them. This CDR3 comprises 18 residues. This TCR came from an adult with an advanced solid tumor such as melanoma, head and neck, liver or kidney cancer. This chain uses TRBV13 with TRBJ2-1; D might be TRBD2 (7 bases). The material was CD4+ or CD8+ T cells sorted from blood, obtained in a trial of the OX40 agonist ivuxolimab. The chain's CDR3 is CASRTQFRGGSSYNEQFF. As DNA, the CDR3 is TGTGCCAGCAGGACCCAATTTAGGGGGGGAAGCTCCTACAATGAGCAGTTCTTC.